These T cell receptor beta chains were read from a single sample in a study of cytomegalovirus exposure and HLA in healthy donors. Measured with immunoSEQ multiplex PCR; TCRdb has only the in-frame clones, and not every one. Of some 170,000 clones listed, about four fifths are singletons. The sequencing input was PBMCs. These receptors all stem from a female donor in good health and CMV-seronegative. The CDR3 runs from the conserved cysteine through the conserved F or W. The D gene is left open where the match is weak. Only part of the rows carry a size: once, few, many, or a class if the clone is expanded.

V,size,J,D,DNA,CDR3
TRBV12-2,.,TRBJ2-7,.,TGTGCAAGTCGCGACGGACTAGCGGGAGACCAGGGCTCCTACGAGCAGTACTTC,CASRDGLAGDQGSYEQYF
TRBV5-4,few,TRBJ2-3,TRBD2,TGTGCCAGCAGCCACTCGGGACTAAGCACAGATACGCAGTATTTT,CASSHSGLSTDTQYF
TRBV9,.,TRBJ2-1,TRBD2,TGTGCCAGCAGCGTGCCTGCTAGCGGGGGAGATTACAATGAGCAGTTCTTC,CASSVPASGGDYNEQFF
TRBV7-6,once,TRBJ1-6,.,TGTGCCAGCACCTCTGAGGGCGATTCACCCCTCCACTTT,CASTSEGDSPLHF
TRBV30,.,TRBJ2-1,.,TGTGCCTGGAGTGTTCGACAGAACAACGAGCAGTTCTTC,CAWSVRQNNEQFF
TRBV28,.,TRBJ2-2,.,TGTGCCAGCAGCCAAGCCGGCGCGGGGATGCGCACCGGGGAGCTGTTTTTT,CASSQAGAGMRTGELFF
TRBV9,.,TRBJ2-7,.,TGTGCCAGCAGCGTCGCGCCGAATACCTACGAGCAGTACTTC,CASSVAPNTYEQYF
TRBV7-2,.,TRBJ2-1,TRBD2,TGTGCCAGCAGCTTAGGGGGGGAGGGGTCAGACAATGAGCAGTTCTTC,CASSLGGEGSDNEQFF
TRBV7-2,.,TRBJ2-7,TRBD2,TGTGCCAGCAGCCCCAACCTCGGGGGGAACTACGAGCAGTACTTC,CASSPNLGGNYEQYF
TRBV12-5,.,TRBJ1-1,.,TGTGCTAGTGGTTTGGTACGGGATGGAGAAGTAAACACTGAAGCTTTCTTT,CASGLVRDGEVNTEAFF
TRBV7-8,.,TRBJ2-5,.,TGTGCCAGCAGCTTTAAGGGAGGTGAGACCCAGTACTTC,CASSFKGGETQYF
TRBV30,.,TRBJ2-1,TRBD1,TGTGCCTGGGGGAATACCGGGACAGGGGGCTTTGGTGAGCAGTTCTTC,CAWGNTGTGGFGEQFF
TRBV6-5,few,TRBJ1-4,.,TGTGCCAGCAGTTACTCGGGGAGGGACGATGAAAAACTGTTTTTT,CASSYSGRDDEKLFF
TRBV28,.,TRBJ1-2,.,TGTGCCAGCAGTACGGCCGACCATCCGGGACACCACAACTATGGCTACACCTTC,CASSTADHPGHHNYGYTF
TRBV29-1,.,TRBJ2-4,.,TGCAGCGTCGGGGAGGCCAAAAACATTCAGTACTTC,CSVGEAKNIQYF
TRBV27,once,TRBJ2-7,.,TGTGCCAGCAGTTTAGGGCAGAACTACGAGCAGTACTTC,CASSLGQNYEQYF
TRBV5-4,.,TRBJ1-4,.,TGTGCCAGCCGTCGCGCGGGGGAAAAACTGTTTTTT,CASRRAGEKLFF
TRBV27,.,TRBJ2-1,.,TGTGCCAGCAGTTTAAGTACGTTTAGTACCTACAATGAGCAGTTCTTC,CASSLSTFSTYNEQFF
TRBV9,.,TRBJ2-4,.,TGTGCCAGCAGCTTTTCCGGATCCTCCGGGGCCAAAAACATTCAGTACTTC,CASSFSGSSGAKNIQYF
TRBV7-6,.,TRBJ2-1,TRBD2,TGTGCCAGCAGCTTAGAGGGACTAAGGCGATATGAGCAGTTCTTC,CASSLEGLRRYEQFF
TRBV7-6,.,TRBJ2-7,TRBD1,TGTGCCAGCAGCTCGAATGAGGACAGGGGTTACGAGCAGTACTTC,CASSSNEDRGYEQYF
TRBV5-1,.,TRBJ2-7,TRBD2,TGCGCCAGCAGCTTGGCCGGGAGGGCGGACTACGAGCAGTACTTC,CASSLAGRADYEQYF
TRBV5-4,.,TRBJ2-1,.,TGTGCCAGCAGCCTCTTAATGGGGGGTCTCAACAATGAGCAGTTCTTC,CASSLLMGGLNNEQFF
TRBV5-6,once,TRBJ2-3,TRBD2,TGTGCCAGCAGCCCTAGCGGGAGTTGGTATACGCAGTATTTT,CASSPSGSWYTQYF
TRBV21-1,.,TRBJ2-1,.,TGTGCCAGCAGCAGACGTACAGGTTATGAGCAGTTCTTC,CASSRRTGYEQFF
TRBV11-2,.,TRBJ2-1,TRBD2,TGTGCCAGCAGCTTTAGCGGGGGGGCAGTTGATCAGTTCTTC,CASSFSGGAVDQFF
TRBV15,.,TRBJ1-1,.,TGTGCCACCAGCAGAGAGCAGGTCCCTGTGGACACTGAAGCTTTCTTT,CATSREQVPVDTEAFF
TRBV18,.,TRBJ1-4,.,TGTGCCAGCTCACCACCAGGGGTAAACGAAAAACTGTTTTTT,CASSPPGVNEKLFF
TRBV10-2,.,TRBJ2-3,.,TGCGCCAGCAGTGACTCCTTTCGTGATACGCAGTATTTT,CASSDSFRDTQYF
TRBV11-1,once,TRBJ2-3,TRBD2,TGTGCCAGCAGCTCGACTAGCGGGGTGCCGGATACGCAGTATTTT,CASSSTSGVPDTQYF
TRBV5-1,.,TRBJ2-7,TRBD2,TGCGCCAGCAGCTCAATGACTAGCGGGGGCCACGAGCAGTACTTC,CASSSMTSGGHEQYF
TRBV30,.,TRBJ2-7,TRBD2,TGTGCCTGGAGTGTACTAGCGGGACCCTACGAGCAGTACTTC,CAWSVLAGPYEQYF
TRBV5-1,.,TRBJ2-7,.,TGCGCCAGCAGCTTGGTTCTCGGGGGTCCCTCCTACGAGCAGTACTTC,CASSLVLGGPSYEQYF
TRBV7-2,.,TRBJ2-7,.,TGTGCCAGCAGCTTAGTTGGGGCAAGGTCCCACTACGAGCAGTACTTC,CASSLVGARSHYEQYF
TRBV19,few,TRBJ2-1,.,TGTGCCAGTAGCAAGACACGATTGAACTACAATGAGCAGTTCTTC,CASSKTRLNYNEQFF
TRBV4-1,.,TRBJ1-4,.,TGCGCCAGCAGCCAAAGAGGTACCGAGGGAACTAATGAAAAACTGTTTTTT,CASSQRGTEGTNEKLFF
TRBV19,.,TRBJ2-1,.,TGTGCCAGTAGTATCGGACATGCCTACAATGAGCAGTTCTTC,CASSIGHAYNEQFF
TRBV18,.,TRBJ2-5,.,TGTGCCAGCTCACCACGACAGACCCAAGAGACCCAGTACTTC,CASSPRQTQETQYF
TRBV29-1,.,TRBJ2-2,TRBD2,TGCAGCGTTGATTCTAGCGGGGCAACCGGGGAGCTGTTTTTT,CSVDSSGATGELFF
TRBV2,.,TRBJ1-5,TRBD1,TGTGCCAGCAGTATACAGGGGGTTGTAGGCAATCAGCCCCAGCATTTT,CASSIQGVVGNQPQHF
TRBV2,.,TRBJ1-6,.,TGTGCCAGCAGTCCAGTACAGGATTCACCCCTCCACTTT,CASSPVQDSPLHF
TRBV28,.,TRBJ1-1,TRBD1,TGTGCCAGCAGTTATCACAGGGGCTTGAACACTGAAGCTTTCTTT,CASSYHRGLNTEAFF
TRBV6-5,.,TRBJ1-2,.,TGTGCCAGCAGTTCCCCGGGTCAGTTTAAAGACTATGGCTACACCTTC,CASSSPGQFKDYGYTF
TRBV11-1,.,TRBJ2-2,.,TGTGCCAGCAGCTTAATTCTAGTCCCCGGGGAGCTGTTTTTT,CASSLILVPGELFF
TRBV30,once,TRBJ2-7,TRBD1,TGTGCCTGGGCTAGGACAGGTTTTCCCTACGAGCAGTACTTC,CAWARTGFPYEQYF
TRBV2,.,TRBJ1-2,TRBD1,TGTGCCAGCCGAGCAAGCGGGACAGGGACCTATGGCTACACCTTC,CASRASGTGTYGYTF
TRBV11-1,.,TRBJ2-7,.,TGTGCCAGCAGCGACCGGGTCCTTTACGAGCAGTACTTC,CASSDRVLYEQYF
TRBV6-1,.,TRBJ1-2,.,TGTGCCAGCAGTTCGGGTCCAGTTTCTAACTATGGCTACACCTTC,CASSSGPVSNYGYTF
TRBV9,.,TRBJ1-3,TRBD1,TGTGCCAGCAGCGTAGCTTCTGAGGGGGCGAATTCGGCTAGTGGAAACACCATATATTTT,CASSVASEGANSASGNTIYF
TRBV19,.,TRBJ2-1,TRBD2,TGTGCCAGTAGGGGACCGGGAGGGAAGCAGTTCTTC,CASRGPGGKQFF
TRBV5-6,.,TRBJ1-1,.,TGTGCCAGCAGCTATGGGCTTGGAACTGAAGCTTTCTTT,CASSYGLGTEAFF
TRBV2,.,TRBJ1-5,.,TGTGCCAGCAGTGAGGGAGCAAAGTATCAGCCCCAGCATTTT,CASSEGAKYQPQHF
TRBV7-9,.,TRBJ1-5,.,TGTGCCAGCAGCGCTGGGGCAGGTGGCCAGCCCCAGCATTTT,CASSAGAGGQPQHF
TRBV19,.,TRBJ1-6,.,TGTGCCAGTAACCACAGGGCCGGTGATAATTCACCCCTCCACTTT,CASNHRAGDNSPLHF
TRBV5-5,once,TRBJ2-7,.,TGTGCCAGCAGCCTTGTCCGGGGTGGCGAGCAGTACTTC,CASSLVRGGEQYF
TRBV29-1,.,TRBJ2-7,TRBD2,TGCAGCGCTGAAGCGGGGGGCGCGGTTTACGAGCAGTACTTC,CSAEAGGAVYEQYF
TRBV7-3,.,TRBJ2-6,.,TGTGCCAGCAGCTTAACTGGGCAAGGGGCCAACGTCCTGACTTTC,CASSLTGQGANVLTF
TRBV19,.,TRBJ1-1,.,TGTGCCAGTACTCGGAGGGTTGTTTTGAACACTGAAGCTTTCTTT,CASTRRVVLNTEAFF
TRBV10-3,.,TRBJ2-1,TRBD2,TGTGCCATCAGACGGGGACTAGCGGGAGTCGACGAGCAGTTCTTC,CAIRRGLAGVDEQFF
TRBV28,.,TRBJ2-7,.,TGTGCCAGCAGCTCTCCGACAAGCTCCTACGAGCAGTACTTC,CASSSPTSSYEQYF